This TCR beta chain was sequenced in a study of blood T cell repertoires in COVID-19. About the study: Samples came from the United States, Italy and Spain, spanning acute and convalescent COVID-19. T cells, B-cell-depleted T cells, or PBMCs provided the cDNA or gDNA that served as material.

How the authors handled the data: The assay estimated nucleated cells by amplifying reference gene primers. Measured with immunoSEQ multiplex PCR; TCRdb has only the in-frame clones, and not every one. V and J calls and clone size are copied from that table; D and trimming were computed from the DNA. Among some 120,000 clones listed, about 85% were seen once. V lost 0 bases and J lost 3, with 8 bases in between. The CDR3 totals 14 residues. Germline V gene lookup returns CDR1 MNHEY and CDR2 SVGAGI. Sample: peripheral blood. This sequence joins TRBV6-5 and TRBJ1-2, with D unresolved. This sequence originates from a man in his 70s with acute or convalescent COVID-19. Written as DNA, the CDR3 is TGTGCCAGCAGTTACTCAAGGGAGGACTATGGCTACACCTTC. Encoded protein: CASSYSREDYGYTF.